The next 17 T cell receptor beta chains were all read from a single sample in a study of T cells in Graves' hyperthyroidism and ophthalmopathy. What was amplified from RNA transcripts were TCR beta CDR3 regions. HTBI primers were employed in a first-round RT-PCR of the TCR CDR3. TCRdb re-derived calls from the multiplex PCR reads in MiXCR, one entry per CDR3 protein. The sample includes some 550,000 distinct CDR3 sequences, less than 25% of them seen just once. The source material was blood. The receptors shown here come from a young man with Graves' hyperthyroidism.

This clonotype was seen many times. This sequence joins TRBV12-3 or TRBV12-4 and TRBJ2-6, with a possible D match to TRBD2 (6 bases). V was shortened by 3 bases and J by 3 bases, with 12 bases between the two germline ends. The CDR3 has 16 amino acids. DNA of the CDR3: TGTGCCAGCAGTTTTGCCGGGGGAGGTGGGGCCAACGTCCTGACTTTC. Translation: CASSFAGGGGANVLTF.

This clonotype has a count of ten or more. The chain uses TRBV5-1 and TRBJ1-1; D is undetermined. The V gene's germline CDR1 is SGHRS and CDR2 YFSETQ. The CDR3 length is 13 residues. Trimming removed 3 bases at V and 3 bases at J, with 9 bases between. CDR3 sequence: CASSWGIDTEAFF. The CDR3 coding sequence is TGCGCCAGCAGCTGGGGTATAGACACTGAAGCTTTCTTT.

This chain links TRBV6-5 with TRBJ2-4; 9 bases align to TRBD1. The CDR3 loop spans 16 amino acids. V gave up 0 bases and J gave up 7 bases; unmatched junction bases: 7. Germline V CDR1 and CDR2: MNHEY, SVGAGI. As DNA, the CDR3 is TGTGCCAGCAGTTACTCGGGACAGGGAAGGGCCAACATTCAGTACTTC. Protein: CASSYSGQGRANIQYF.

This clonotype was counted many times. The genes are TRBV2 and TRBJ1-2, with D perhaps TRBD1 (6 bases). The CDR3 consists of 13 residues. V lost 2 bases and J 4 bases, leaving 8 bases between the germline ends. The germline V gene has CDR1 SNHLY and CDR2 FYNNEI. Here the CDR3 reads CASSEQDSYGYTF. The CDR3 bases are TGTGCCAGCAGTGAACAGGACAGCTATGGCTACACCTTC.

The chain combines TRBV19 with TRBJ1-5, with a tentative D call TRBD1 (5 bases). This CDR3 region has 13 residues. CDR1 LNHDA and CDR2 SQIVND come from the germline V gene (reference sequence). V lost 10 bases, J lost 2 bases, and 12 bases lay in between. CDR3: CATQGGRNQPQHF. The CDR3, as DNA: TGTGCCACTCAGGGCGGCCGCAATCAGCCCCAGCATTTT. The complete variable domain, with remaining parts taken from reference TRBV19 and TRBJ1-5, reads DGGITQSPKYLFRKEGQNVTLSCEQNLNHDAMYWYRQDPGQGLRLIYYSQIVNDFQKGDIAEGYSVSREKKESFPLTVTSAQKNPTAFYLCATQGGRNQPQHFGDGTRLSIL.

The DNA for the CDR3 is TGTGCCTGGAGCCCCGGACGGTTGAATAACTATGGCTACACCTTC. It is translated as CAWSPGRLNNYGYTF. This chain links TRBV30 with TRBJ1-2; D is ambiguous. This CDR3 has 15 residues. Germline lookup yields CDR1 GTSNPN and CDR2 SVGIG (reference sequence). V was trimmed by 3 bases and J by 1 base, leaving 15 bases between them.

This clonotype showed up many times. This sequence joins TRBV6-5 and TRBJ1-1; TRBD1 matches at 8 bases. With V trimmed by 0 bases and J by 7 bases, 7 bases remained unmatched. The CDR3 spans 15 residues. Germline V CDR1 and CDR2: MNHEY, SVGAGI. CDR3 sequence: CASSYSRQGINEAFF. CDR3 nucleotide sequence: TGTGCCAGCAGTTACTCGAGACAGGGGATCAATGAAGCTTTCTTT.

This clonotype was found many times. This chain uses TRBV2 with TRBJ1-2; 7 bases are a match to TRBD1. The CDR3 covers 14 residues. Trimming removed 5 bases from V and 4 bases from J; junction bases left unmatched: 7. CDR1 is SNHLY and CDR2 is FYNNEI in the germline V gene. The CDR3 region has the DNA TGTGCCAGCAGTAGCGACAGGGTACCCTATGGCTACACCTTC. It is translated as CASSSDRVPYGYTF.

This clonotype was recorded many times. The genes are TRBV2 and TRBJ2-4; D uncertain. The CDR3 length is 16 residues. Trimming shortened V by 6 bases and J by 0 bases, and 15 bases separated the two germline ends. Germline values: CDR1 SNHLY, CDR2 FYNNEI. In DNA, the CDR3 is TGTGCCAGCAGCTCCGTGGGTGGGGTAGCCAAAAACATTCAGTACTTC. It is translated as CASSSVGGVAKNIQYF.

As concerns this clonotype: A much larger clonotype is one base distant, so this may be a read error. This sequence joins TRBV7-2 and TRBJ2-5; a possible D gene is TRBD1 (6 bases). Germline V CDR1 and CDR2: SGHTA, FQGNSA. The CDR3 covers 13 residues. The CDR3 reads CVSSFQGIETQYF. The DNA for the CDR3 is TGTGTCAGCAGCTTCCAGGGGATAGAGACCCAGTACTTC.

The rearrangement uses TRBV9 and TRBJ2-5; D uncertain. Trimming removed 0 bases at V and 3 bases at J, with 9 bases between. The CDR3 covers 14 residues. CDR1 SGDLS and CDR2 YYNGEE come from the germline V gene. CDR3 amino acids: CASSVVGNEETQYF. In nucleotides, the CDR3 is TGTGCCAGCAGCGTAGTAGGAAATGAAGAGACCCAGTACTTC.

This clonotype has only a few counts. This chain connects TRBV29-1 to TRBJ1-2; possibly TRBD1 for D (5 bases). Germline lookup yields CDR1 SQVTM and CDR2 ANQGSEA. The CDR3 length is 12 residues. Trimming took 5 bases from V and 3 from J, leaving 10 bases between them. In nucleotides, the CDR3 is TGCAGCGTTTTGGGGGAGGACTATGGCTACACCTTC. Amino acids: CSVLGEDYGYTF.

This chain links TRBV6-1 with TRBJ1-5; no clear D gene. The ends were cut back, 4 bases at V and 4 bases at J, with 14 bases in the middle. This CDR3 is built from 15 residues. Per germline, CDR1 MNHNS and CDR2 SASEGT. The CDR3, as DNA: TGTGCCAGCAGTGTCGCAGCTGGGGTAAATCAGCCCCAGCATTTT. Translated, it gives CASSVAAGVNQPQHF.

The rearrangement joins TRBV19 to TRBJ1-1; 9 bases are a match to TRBD1. The ends lost 6 bases at V and 4 bases at J; junction bases unmatched: 6. In germline, CDR1 is LNHDA, CDR2 SQIVND (reference sequence). This CDR3 contains 14 residues. The CDR3, as DNA: TGTGCCAGTAGGGACAGGGGTATATTCACTGAAGCTTTCTTT. Protein: CASRDRGIFTEAFF.

The sample holds many counts of this clonotype. The chain recombines TRBV28 with TRBJ2-7; unclear D gene. Germline loops: CDR1 MDHEN, CDR2 SYDVKM. The CDR3 sequence is 12 residues long. Trimming removed 6 bases at V and 11 bases at J, with 17 bases between. The CDR3 is CASSSPGSSEYF. In nucleotides, the CDR3 is TGTGCCAGCAGCTCTCCCGGGTCTTCAGAGTACTTC.

This chain links TRBV18 with TRBJ1-1, with TRBD1 identical over 9 bases. V lost 0 bases to trimming and J lost 10 bases; unmatched junction nucleotides: 9. This CDR3 has 15 residues. The germline CDR1 and CDR2 sequences are KGHSH and LQKENI. The CDR3 region has the DNA TGTGCCAGCTCACCACCGCTGGGACAGGGTCTAGTAGCTTTCTTT. Its protein is CASSPPLGQGLVAFF.

This clonotype was detected ten times or more. This rearrangement joins TRBV20-1 to TRBJ1-5; 7 bases match TRBD1. V lost 4 bases, J lost 3 bases, and 6 bases stayed unmatched. Germline CDR1 and CDR2: DFQATT and SNEGSKA (reference sequence). This CDR3 has 14 amino acids. In DNA form, the CDR3 reads TGCAGTGCTATAACGGGACAGTACAATCAGCCCCAGCATTTT. Translated: CSAITGQYNQPQHF.